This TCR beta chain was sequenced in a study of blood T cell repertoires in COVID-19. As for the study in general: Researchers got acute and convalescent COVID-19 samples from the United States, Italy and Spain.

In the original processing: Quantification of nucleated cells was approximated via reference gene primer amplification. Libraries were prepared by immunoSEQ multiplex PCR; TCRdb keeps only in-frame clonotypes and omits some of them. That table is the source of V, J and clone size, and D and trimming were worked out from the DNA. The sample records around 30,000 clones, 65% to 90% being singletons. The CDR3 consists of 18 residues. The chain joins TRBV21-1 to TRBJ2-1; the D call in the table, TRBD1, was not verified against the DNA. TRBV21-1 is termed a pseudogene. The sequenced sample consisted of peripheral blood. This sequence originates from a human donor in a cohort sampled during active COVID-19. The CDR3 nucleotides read TGTGCCAGCAGCAACCCGTCCGAGGACAGGGAAGTTTGCAATGAGCAGTTCTTC. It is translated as CASSNPSEDREVCNEQFF.